This TCR beta chain was identified in a study of cytomegalovirus exposure and HLA in healthy donors. Study-wide context: One earlier analysis, a look at about 179 million T cells, found around 110 million unique TCR beta sequences. Most genotyped donors, about 81% of around 370, had Caucasian-associated genetic ancestry. The study's findings and limits: In a later analysis, at a false discovery rate of 0.05, some 15,000 TCR beta sequences were associated with HLA alleles.

This cohort consisted of healthy bone marrow donors. In the case of this clone: As yet, its antigen is unknown.

The PCR used 60 Vbeta and 13 Jbeta primers. This table comes from immunoSEQ multiplex PCR, and its TCRdb copy is limited to in-frame clones, with some not included. The top ten hold less than 1.3% of the sample, which has approximately 190,000 clones, roughly 87% seen once. The germline gives CDR1 SGHTA, CDR2 FQGTGA. The CDR3 consists of 15 residues. Trimming cost V 0 bases and J 3 bases; bases outside gene matches: 1. This receptor was taken from a boy between 2 and 10 years old in good health and CMV-seronegative. The V and J genes are TRBV7-3 and TRBJ2-2; 7 bases map to TRBD2. Sequenced material: PBMCs. CDR3 residues: CASSLTSGYTGELFF. The CDR3 coding sequence is TGTGCCAGCAGCTTAACTAGCGGGTACACCGGGGAGCTGTTTTTT.